These 25 T cell receptor beta chains were all obtained from the same sample, sequenced in a study of blood T cell repertoires in COVID-19. Some clones are missing from TCRdb's copy, which holds only in-frame ones; the method was immunoSEQ multiplex PCR. Of 70,000 to 95,000 clones listed, approximately 85% are singletons. Material for sequencing was peripheral blood. The receptors come from a man between 65 and 85 years old with acute or convalescent COVID-19.

The chain uses TRBV28 and TRBJ2-1, with TRBD2 identical over 10 bases. The J segment lost 7 bases and the V segment lost 6 bases, leaving 6 bases of the junction unmatched. This CDR3 region has 14 residues. From germline, CDR1 is MDHEN and CDR2 SYDVKM. The CDR3 loop is CASSLSGGSNEQFF. CDR3 DNA sequence: TGTGCCAGCAGCCTTAGCGGGGGGTCGAATGAGCAGTTCTTC.

The chain carries TRBV15 and TRBJ2-3, with no clear D. With 0 bases removed from V and 4 bases from J, the gap between germline ends came to 8 bases. Germline V lookup: CDR1 LNHNV, CDR2 YYDKDF (reference sequence). This CDR3 is built from 14 residues. The chain's CDR3 is CATSREGGADTQYF. The CDR3 nucleotides are TGTGCCACCAGCAGAGAAGGTGGAGCAGATACGCAGTATTTT.

This chain joins TRBV29-1 and TRBJ1-2; 7 bases fit TRBD1. Trimming at V came to 7 bases and at J to 3 bases, leaving 5 bases not matched to a gene. CDR1 is SQVTM and CDR2 is ANQGSEA in the germline V gene. The CDR3 is made up of 12 amino acids. Here the CDR3 reads CSGYDRDYGYTF. The DNA for the CDR3 is TGCAGCGGTTACGACAGGGACTATGGCTACACCTTC.

The chain employs TRBV7-9 and TRBJ2-2, with 8 nucleotides matching TRBD2. The V gene's germline CDR1 is SEHNR and CDR2 FQNEAQ (reference sequence). V dropped 11 bases and J dropped 0; count of bases not matched to a gene: 8. The CDR3 length is 15 residues. The chain's CDR3 is CAAKASGSNTGELFF. The CDR3 bases are TGTGCCGCCAAGGCTAGCGGGTCGAACACCGGGGAGCTGTTTTTT.

The chain links TRBV7-2 to TRBJ2-5; no firm D call. V lost 7 bases and J 5 bases, leaving 11 bases between the germline ends. The CDR3 is 12 residues long. CDR1 and CDR2 (germline): SGHTA, FQGNSA. Written as DNA, the CDR3 is TGTGCCAGCACCAGAGGCGCGGAGACCCAGTACTTC. Its translation: CASTRGAETQYF.

A note on this clone: Distinct nucleotide sequences in the sample also encode this CDR3. V and J are TRBV19 and TRBJ1-1, with D hard to call. Germline V gene data show CDR1 as LNHDA and CDR2 as SQIVND (reference sequence). Trimming took 4 bases from V and 1 from J, leaving 7 bases between them. The CDR3 length is 13 residues. Written as DNA, the CDR3 is TGTGCCAGTAGTAGAACAGAGAACACTGAAGCTTTCTTT. It translates to CASSRTENTEAFF.

The chain is built from TRBV7-8 and TRBJ2-5, with D possibly being TRBD2 (6 bases). The CDR3 consists of 15 residues. The ends were cut back, 1 base at V and 1 base at J, with 10 bases in the middle. CDR1 is SGHVS, CDR2 FQNEAQ, per germline. The CDR3 loop reads CASSLGLAAQETQYF. The CDR3 coding sequence is TGTGCCAGCAGCTTAGGGTTAGCGGCCCAAGAGACCCAGTACTTC.

V is TRBV7-9 and J is TRBJ2-7; D is unclear. This CDR3 comprises 13 residues. CDR1 SEHNR and CDR2 FQNEAQ come from the germline V gene (reference sequence). V was shortened by 3 bases and J by 0 bases, with 6 bases between the two germline ends. CDR3 coding DNA: TGTGCCAGCAGCTTTCACAGCTCCTACGAGCAGTACTTC. Its translation is CASSFHSSYEQYF.

V usage is TRBV2 and J usage is TRBJ1-4; possibly TRBD1 for D (5 bases). The CDR3 runs to 16 residues. Trimming cost V 3 bases and J 2 bases, with 13 bases left between them. Germline CDR1 reads SNHLY; CDR2 reads FYNNEI. The CDR3 is CASSDEAGITNEKLFF. In DNA form, the CDR3 reads TGTGCCAGCAGTGATGAGGCAGGGATTACTAATGAAAAACTGTTTTTT.

This clone was observed once. V gene TRBV19 combines with J gene TRBJ2-4, with a weak D call TRBD2 (6 bases). This CDR3 is built from 16 residues. The V end was cut by 5 bases, the J end by 9 bases, with 23 bases between. Germline V gene sequence: CDR1 LNHDA, CDR2 SQIVND (reference sequence). CDR3 sequence reads: CASSPGGIGYGGIQYF. The CDR3 nucleotides are TGTGCCAGTAGTCCCGGTGGAATTGGATACGGGGGCATTCAGTACTTC.

This clone appeared a single time. The rearrangement uses TRBV2 and TRBJ1-2; 10 nucleotides align to TRBD1. The V segment lost 10 bases and the J segment 7 bases; nucleotides outside the gene matches: 9. This CDR3 has 13 amino acids. Looked up from germline, CDR1 is SNHLY and CDR2 is FYNNEI. CDR3 sequence: CAILPGTGVGYTF. In DNA, the CDR3 is TGTGCCATACTGCCAGGGACAGGGGTTGGCTACACCTTC.

The rearrangement links TRBV19 to TRBJ2-2; D gene unclear. Germline V gives CDR1 LNHDA, CDR2 SQIVND (reference sequence). The ends were cut back, 3 bases at V and 3 bases at J, with 8 bases in the middle. This CDR3 region has 14 residues. CDR3 loop: CASSILSDTGELFF. The CDR3 region has the DNA TGTGCCAGTAGTATCCTTTCTGACACCGGGGAGCTGTTTTTT.

The table lists this clone with a count of one. The rearrangement links TRBV6-6 to TRBJ2-7, with 7 bases identical to TRBD2. Unmatched junction bases numbered 1, after V lost 5 bases and J lost 0 bases. Germline V lookup: CDR1 MNHNY, CDR2 SVGAGI (reference sequence). The CDR3 length is 13 residues. Written as DNA, the CDR3 is TGTGCCAGCAGTCCGGGGGGCTCCTACGAGCAGTACTTC. This gives the protein CASSPGGSYEQYF.

The gene calls are TRBV5-1 and TRBJ1-2; D gene uncertain. The CDR3 spans 14 residues. CDR1 is SGHRS, CDR2 YFSETQ, per germline. The V end lost 4 bases, the J end lost 6 bases, and 16 bases lay between the germline ends. This chain's CDR3 is CASSPSERLHGYTF. The DNA for the CDR3 is TGCGCCAGCAGCCCAAGTGAGAGGCTCCATGGCTACACCTTC.

The rearrangement links TRBV19 to TRBJ1-5; no reliable D call. The CDR3 totals 15 residues. The ends were cut back, 1 base at V and 0 bases at J, with 7 bases in the middle. CDR1 LNHDA and CDR2 SQIVND come from the germline V gene (reference sequence). For the CDR3, the DNA is TGTGCCAGTAGTATAGCGGTGTATAGCAATCAGCCCCAGCATTTT. Encoded protein: CASSIAVYSNQPQHF.

V gene TRBV3-1 (or the pseudogene TRBV3-2) combines with J gene TRBJ2-1; TRBD1 aligns across 7 bases. The CDR3 is 15 amino acids. Germline CDR1 and CDR2: LGHDT and YNNKEL (reference sequence). With V trimmed by 3 bases and J by 0 bases, 2 bases remained unmatched. CDR3 sequence reads: CASSQGQSSYNEQFF. DNA of the CDR3: TGTGCCAGCAGCCAGGGACAGAGCTCCTACAATGAGCAGTTCTTC.

Only a few counts were recorded for this clone. V is TRBV29-1 and J is TRBJ1-5, with 10 bases matching TRBD1. CDR3 size: 12 residues. V was pared by 7 bases and J by 5 bases, with 2 bases of the junction left unmatched. Germline V gene sequence: CDR1 SQVTM, CDR2 ANQGSEA. Here the CDR3 DNA reads TGCAGCGCCGGGACAGGGGATCAGCCCCAGCATTTT. As protein: CSAGTGDQPQHF.

J is TRBJ2-1 and V is TRBV29-1, with a tentative D call TRBD1 (6 bases). Germline V gene sequence: CDR1 SQVTM, CDR2 ANQGSEA. Trimming stripped 4 bases from V and 3 bases from J, with 19 bases between. The CDR3 totals 16 residues. Here the CDR3 DNA reads TGCAGCGTTGCCCTAAGGGGGTACACGGGCTACAATGAGCAGTTCTTC. Translating it yields CSVALRGYTGYNEQFF.

V and J are TRBV11-2 and TRBJ2-7; 8 positions agree with TRBD2. The V gene's germline CDR1 is SGHAT and CDR2 FQNNGV. V was pared by 6 bases and J by 2 bases, with 6 bases of the junction left unmatched. The CDR3 extends over 14 amino acids. The CDR3 nucleotides read TGTGCCAGCAGACCCGGGACTAGGCCCTACGAGCAGTACTTC. It specifies CASRPGTRPYEQYF.

A remark on this clone: It is unclear where the CDR3 begins or ends on the DNA, so no DNA is shown, and the CDR3 is as TCRdb lists it. The V gene is TRBV6-6, the J gene TRBJ2-1; TRBD2 is the table's D call and was not checked against the DNA. The CDR3 has 14 residues if both end residues are counted. Germline V lookup: CDR1 MNHNY, CDR2 SVGAGI (reference sequence). CDR3 region: CASTSGVSYNEQFF.

Concerning this clone: A junction end diverges from the germline sequence, so it may reflect a read error. This rearrangement joins TRBV20-1 to TRBJ2-6, with 7 bases matching TRBD1. The CDR3 loop spans 11 amino acids. The germline V gene encodes CDR1 DFQATT and CDR2 SNEGSKA (reference sequence). Here the CDR3 DNA reads TGCAGTGCTACTGACAGGGTCTTTAACGCTTTC. This gives the protein CSATDRVFNAF.

This rearrangement joins TRBV11-2 to TRBJ2-3, with a tentative D call TRBD2 (6 bases). Germline assignment: CDR1 SGHAT and CDR2 FQNNGV. The V gene lost 1 base and the J gene lost 10 bases, with 18 bases spanning the gap. The CDR3 has 15 residues. The CDR3 nucleotides are TGTGCCAGCAGCTTAGGGGCTAGCGCCGGGATAGCGCAGTATTTT. Translated: CASSLGASAGIAQYF.

V gene TRBV11-3 combines with J gene TRBJ2-2; D unclear. The CDR3 has 17 amino acids. The V and J ends lost 1 base and 4 bases respectively, with 16 bases between them. Per the germline V gene, CDR1 is SGHNT and CDR2 is YENEEA. Here the CDR3 DNA reads TGTGCCAGCAGCTTAGGATCCGGCGGCTCGGGCACCGGGGAGCTGTTTTTT. Amino acid sequence: CASSLGSGGSGTGELFF.

The V and J genes are TRBV24-1 and TRBJ2-1; 12 bases line up with TRBD2. The CDR3 length is 18 residues. Germline loops: CDR1 KGHDR, CDR2 SFDVKD. J was trimmed by 4 bases and V by 3 bases; bases with no gene match: 9. The CDR3 DNA follows: TGTGCCACCAGTGATCTAGCGGGGGGGCCGGGCAAATACAATGAGCAGTTCTTC. This translates into CATSDLAGGPGKYNEQFF.

The V call is TRBV29-1, the J call TRBJ2-6; unclear D gene. The germline gives CDR1 SQVTM, CDR2 ANQGSEA. The CDR3 is made up of 16 amino acids. V was clipped by 1 base and J by 1 base, with 11 bases between them. CDR3 loop: CSVEGGPQSGANVLTF. Written as DNA, the CDR3 is TGCAGCGTTGAAGGTGGCCCGCAGTCTGGGGCCAACGTCCTGACTTTC.